This T cell receptor beta chain was identified during a study of shared clonotypes between healthy human individuals. The CDR3 is 16 amino acids. Trimming cost V 4 bases and J 4 bases; bases outside gene matches: 8. The germline gives CDR1 LGHNA, CDR2 YNFKEQ. Here immunoSEQ multiplex PCR was the method, and the copy in TCRdb shows in-frame clones only, minus some. The sample yields 2 million to 2.5 million clones, roughly 93% seen once. This clone has just one count. The receptor's source is a young man in good health. Some clones in this sample may be carry-over from other donors' samples. The chain is built from TRBV4-2 and TRBJ1-4, with 8 bases fitting TRBD1. Sequenced: naive CD4+ T cells from PBMCs. Sample subset: CD45RA+ positively selected. This CDR3 reads CASSPQGESGNEKLFF. DNA of the CDR3: TGTGCCAGCAGCCCACAGGGGGAATCTGGTAATGAAAAACTGTTTTTT.